This T cell receptor (beta chain) derives from a study of control samples from healthy donors and cancer patients. Assay: immunoSEQ multiplex PCR; the TCRdb copy retains only in-frame clones and omits some. The sample has roughly 170,000 clones; 85% to 95% are singletons. V was clipped by 3 bases and J by 1 base, with 10 bases between them. The germline CDR1 and CDR2 sequences are MDHEN and SYDVKM. This CDR3 comprises 15 residues. The sequence came from a woman under 30 in good health. V is TRBV28 and J is TRBJ1-3; D unresolved. The source material was blood. The CDR3 protein is CASSFLGFSGNTIYF. In DNA form, the CDR3 reads TGTGCCAGCAGTTTTTTGGGGTTTTCTGGAAACACCATATATTTT.